This is a list of T cell receptor beta chains from one sample in a study of T cell responses to AZD1222 COVID-19 vaccine. Method: immunoSEQ multiplex PCR; TCRdb's copy keeps in-frame clones and lacks some. This table has more than 85,000 clones, 80% to 90% appearing once. Material: peripheral blood, obtained on day 0 of AZD1222 vaccination. Receptor source: an adult in good health. The CDR3 runs from the conserved cysteine through the conserved F or W. The D gene is left open where the match is weak. The listing skips clone size in some rows; elsewhere it reads once, few, many or a size class.

TRBJ2-6 TRBD1 NA TRBV7-9 TGTGCCAGCAGCCCTCTCGGGCAGGGGGTATCTGGGGCCAACGTCCTGACTTTC CASSPLGQGVSGANVLTF
TRBJ1-6 NA NA TRBV4-2 TGTGCCAGCAGCCAAGATTCGGCCGGGAGCTCCTATAATTCACCCCTCCACTTT CASSQDSAGSSYNSPLHF
TRBJ1-2 NA NA TRBV18 TGTGCCAGCTCACCAACGTCCGGGTATGGCTACACCTTC CASSPTSGYGYTF
TRBJ2-7 NA NA TRBV19 TGTGCCAGTAGTATCGGGGGCGGAACCTCCTACGAGCAGTACTTC CASSIGGGTSYEQYF
TRBJ1-2 NA few TRBV9 TGTGCCAGCAGCGTAGGTCCGGATCCTAACTATGGCTACACCTTC CASSVGPDPNYGYTF
TRBJ2-3 TRBD2 NA TRBV27 TGTGCCAGCAGTCCCCTAGCGGGAGTGGTATCCACAGATACGCAGTATTTT CASSPLAGVVSTDTQYF
TRBJ1-3 NA NA TRBV3-1/TRBV3-2 TGTGCCAGCAGCCAAGACATTAACTCTGGAAACACCATATATTTT CASSQDINSGNTIYF
TRBJ1-1 NA NA TRBV21-1 TGTGCCAGCAGCAGGGGGAATGAAGCTTTCTTT CASSRGNEAFF
TRBJ1-4 TRBD1 NA TRBV11-3 TGTGCCAGCAGCTTAGATCAGGGGGACGAAAAACTGTTTTTT CASSLDQGDEKLFF
TRBJ1-4 TRBD1 NA TRBV29-1 TGCAGCTATAGACAGGGGGCGCATAATGAAAAACTGTTTTTT CSYRQGAHNEKLFF
TRBJ1-4 NA NA TRBV7-8 TGTGCCAGCAGCTTAGGTTACAGCCGTGCAACTAATGAAAAACTGTTTTTT CASSLGYSRATNEKLFF
TRBJ1-1 NA NA TRBV7-3 TGTGCCAGCAGCTTAAGGGGGTTGAACACTGAAGCTTTCTTT CASSLRGLNTEAFF
TRBJ2-1 TRBD2 NA TRBV29-1 TGCAGCGTCTCGACTAGCGGGAGGGCCAATGAGCAGTTCTTC CSVSTSGRANEQFF
TRBJ1-3 TRBD1 NA TRBV6-5 TGTGCCAGCAGTTACCAGACAGGGGACGGAAACACCATATATTTT CASSYQTGDGNTIYF
TRBJ2-1 TRBD2 NA TRBV4-1 TGCGCCAGTAAAGGACTAGCGCGGAATGAGCAGTTCTTC CASKGLARNEQFF
TRBJ1-3 NA NA TRBV4-2 TGTGCCAGCAGCCAAGGGCCTAGCTCTGGAAACACCATATATTTT CASSQGPSSGNTIYF
TRBJ1-2 NA NA TRBV19 TGTGCCAGTAGTATAGGGCGCCGAATTGGGACGGACGACTGCACCTTC CASSIGRRIGTDDCTF
TRBJ2-3 NA NA TRBV10-3 TGTGCCATCAATGAGCGAGGGGGGGCAGATACGCAGTATTTT CAINERGGADTQYF
TRBJ1-1 NA NA TRBV5-1 TGCGCCAGTACCGGGGTGAACACTGAAGCTTTCTTT CASTGVNTEAFF
TRBJ1-1 NA NA TRBV28 TGTGCCAGCAGGAGACCTACCCCGATGAACACTGAAGCTTTCTTT CASRRPTPMNTEAFF
TRBJ1-2 NA NA TRBV6-5 TGTGCCTCCCAGGCCCAGCCCTTTTCCTATGGCTACACCTTC CASQAQPFSYGYTF
TRBJ2-1 NA once TRBV5-1 TGCGCCAGCAGGCAAAGGGACTCCCGCTCCTACAATGAGCAGTTCTTC CASRQRDSRSYNEQFF
TRBJ2-7 TRBD1 NA TRBV27 TGTGCCAGCAGCTCCAGGGGGCCCTTTGGGCAGTACTTC CASSSRGPFGQYF
TRBJ2-3 TRBD2 NA TRBV27 TGTGCCAGCAGCCTAAAGAGACTAGCGGGGACAGATACGCAGTATTTT CASSLKRLAGTDTQYF
TRBJ2-7 TRBD1 NA TRBV11-2 TGTGCCAGCAATCATCCCGGGACAGGGGGGTCCTACGAGCAGTACTTC CASNHPGTGGSYEQYF
TRBJ1-4 TRBD1 NA TRBV27 TGTGCCAGCAGACCCTCGGACAGGGCTGAAAAACTGTTTTTT CASRPSDRAEKLFF
TRBJ1-1 TRBD1 NA TRBV30 TGTGCCTGGAGTAGATGGACAGGAAAGGACACTGAAGCTTTCTTT CAWSRWTGKDTEAFF
TRBJ2-7 NA NA TRBV5-1 TGCGCCAGCAGCGCCGGGACCAACTACGAGCAGTACTTC CASSAGTNYEQYF
TRBJ2-5 NA NA TRBV7-7 TGTGCTAGCAGCCCGATAAACCAAGAGACCCAGTACTTC CASSPINQETQYF
TRBJ2-7 NA few TRBV5-3 TGTGCCAGAACAGGGTGGTACGAGCAGTACTTC CARTGWYEQYF
TRBJ2-1 NA NA TRBV7-8 TGTGCCAGCAGCCGTTACAATGACAATGAGCAGTTCTTC CASSRYNDNEQFF
TRBJ1-5 TRBD1 once TRBV28 TGTGCCAGCATGGTACCTACAGGGGGAAAGGGCAATCAGCCCCAGCATTTT CASMVPTGGKGNQPQHF
TRBJ1-6 NA NA TRBV28 TGTGCCAGCAGTTTTCGAGCACCCCTCCACTTT CASSFRAPLHF
TRBJ1-1 NA few TRBV18 TGTGCCAACAAACGGGGGGGCAGAGGGAACACTGAAGCTTTCTTT CANKRGGRGNTEAFF
TRBJ1-1 NA NA TRBV4-1 TGCGCCAGCAGCCCTGTCCGGTTAGTAGGCAGGGGGAACACTGAAGCTTTCTTT CASSPVRLVGRGNTEAFF
TRBJ2-7 TRBD2 many TRBV11-2 TGTGCCAGCAGAACAGGGCTAGCGGGAGCGGACGAGCAGTACTTC CASRTGLAGADEQYF
TRBJ1-1 NA NA TRBV18 TGTGCCAGCTCACCATCTCTGGGGGAAACTGAAGCTTTCTTT CASSPSLGETEAFF
TRBJ1-2 NA once TRBV28 TGTGCCAGCAGTTTGACGGGTATGGCCTATGGCTACACCTTC CASSLTGMAYGYTF
TRBJ2-5 TRBD1 NA TRBV12-5 TGTGCTAGTGGTTCAGGGCAGGGGGTCTCGGAGACCCAGTACTTC CASGSGQGVSETQYF
TRBJ1-3 NA NA TRBV7-6 TGTGCCAGCAGCTTAGCTGGGGGTGGCACTAGCTCTGGAAACACCATATATTTT CASSLAGGGTSSGNTIYF